The 29 T cell receptor beta chains below all came from one sample that was sequenced in a study of cytomegalovirus exposure and HLA in healthy donors. The PCR employed 60 Vbeta primers together with 13 Jbeta primers. Clones were read by immunoSEQ multiplex PCR, and TCRdb kept only the in-frame ones, dropping some. The sample holds about 96,000 clones, around 64% seen once. The sample consisted of PBMCs. These receptors originate from a man between 60 and 70 years old in good health and CMV-seronegative.

This chain connects TRBV7-2 to TRBJ1-6, with D perhaps matching TRBD1 (5 bases). Trimming took 3 bases from V and 10 from J, leaving 13 bases between them. CDR3 length equals 14 residues. Germline CDR1 and CDR2: SGHTA and FQGNSA. CDR3 coding DNA: TGTGCCAGCAGCTTTGAAGGGTCAGGGTCACCCCTCCACTTT. This encodes CASSFEGSGSPLHF.

The rearrangement joins TRBV25-1 to TRBJ1-2; maybe TRBD1 (6 bases). The V and J ends lost 2 bases and 0 bases respectively, with 10 bases between them. The CDR3 covers 15 residues. Germline values: CDR1 MGHDK, CDR2 SYGVNS. The CDR3 loop is CASSETGHTNYGYTF. The DNA for the CDR3 is TGTGCCAGCAGTGAAACGGGACACACTAACTATGGCTACACCTTC.

The V and J genes are TRBV7-8 and TRBJ1-1; D gene ambiguous. The V gene lost 5 bases and the J gene lost 7 bases, with 11 bases spanning the gap. CDR1 and CDR2 (germline): SGHVS, FQNEAQ. The CDR3 runs to 12 residues. CDR3 bases: TGTGCCAGCAGCCCAACACGGGGTGAAGCTTTCTTT. Translation gives CASSPTRGEAFF.

The chain is built from TRBV9 and TRBJ2-3; possible D gene TRBD2, 5 bases. The CDR3 is 14 residues long. V was shortened by 6 bases and J by 3 bases, with 14 bases between the two germline ends. Germline V lookup: CDR1 SGDLS, CDR2 YYNGEE. The CDR3 is CASKRSGATDTQYF. The CDR3 DNA reads as TGTGCCAGCAAAAGGAGCGGAGCAACAGATACGCAGTATTTT.

Regarding this clone: One end of the junction varies from germline; a read error may be responsible. The chain carries TRBV7-7 and TRBJ2-3; 7 bases fit TRBD2. Per germline, CDR1 SSHAT and CDR2 FNYEAQ (reference sequence). The CDR3 totals 15 residues. CDR3 in DNA: TGTGCTAGCAGCAAGAGCGGGACTAGCACAGATACGCAGTATTTT. It translates to CASSKSGTSTDTQYF.

V is TRBV6-1 and J is TRBJ1-1; 7 positions match TRBD1. This CDR3 region has 16 residues. The junction had 9 bases not matched to a gene; V was cut back by 4 bases and J by 1 base. The germline V gene encodes CDR1 MNHNS and CDR2 SASEGT. The CDR3 DNA reads TGTGCCAGCAGTGCTCCGTTCGGGACAGAGAACACTGAAGCTTTCTTT. As protein: CASSAPFGTENTEAFF.

The gene calls are TRBV13 and TRBJ1-6; D perhaps matches TRBD1 (6 bases). Trimming removed 1 base from V and 7 bases from J, with 11 bases in between. CDR3 size: 15 residues. Germline V lookup: CDR1 PRHDT, CDR2 FYEKMQ (reference sequence). CDR3 protein: CASSLVQGGNSPLHF. The CDR3 DNA is TGTGCCAGCAGCTTAGTACAGGGTGGAAATTCACCCCTCCACTTT.

This chain uses TRBV25-1 with TRBJ2-1, with a weak D call TRBD1 (6 bases). This CDR3 comprises 16 residues. CDR1 MGHDK and CDR2 SYGVNS come from the germline V gene. Trimming stripped 2 bases from V and 0 bases from J, with 11 bases between. CDR3 in amino acids: CASSEEGGRSYNEQFF. The CDR3 nucleotides read TGTGCCAGCAGTGAAGAAGGGGGACGCTCCTACAATGAGCAGTTCTTC.

This chain links TRBV2 with TRBJ2-5; D not certain. Germline V lookup: CDR1 SNHLY, CDR2 FYNNEI. The CDR3 runs to 12 residues. V shed 2 bases and J shed 4 bases, with 5 bases lying between them. The CDR3 nucleotides read TGTGCCAGCAGTGAAATAGTAGAGACCCAGTACTTC. This gives the protein CASSEIVETQYF.

The sample holds many counts of this clone. The gene calls are TRBV7-6 and TRBJ1-2; TRBD1 might be the D (5 bases). Trimming stripped 5 bases from V and 6 bases from J, with 16 bases between. The CDR3 sequence is 14 residues long. Germline V gives CDR1 SGHVS, CDR2 FNYEAQ. The DNA of the CDR3 is TGTGCCAGCAGCCCTCTGGGGGGATCGGATGGCTACACCTTC. It specifies CASSPLGGSDGYTF.

J is TRBJ2-3 and V is TRBV6-4; 15 nucleotides align to TRBD2. Germline trimming cut 3 bases from V and 4 bases from J; bases unmatched to any gene: 2. Germline CDR1 MRHNA, CDR2 SNTAGT. The CDR3 is 16 residues long. CDR3 region: CASSERTSGGADTQYF. The CDR3 DNA sequence: TGTGCCAGCAGTGAACGGACTAGCGGGGGGGCAGATACGCAGTATTTT.

The rearrangement links TRBV7-9 to TRBJ1-1, with 7 bases aligning to TRBD1. V gave up 5 bases and J gave up 0 bases; unmatched junction bases: 6. Germline values: CDR1 SEHNR, CDR2 FQNEAQ (reference sequence). The CDR3 sequence is 15 residues long. The CDR3 sequence is CASSLEGQLNTEAFF. CDR3 coding DNA: TGTGCCAGCAGCCTAGAGGGACAGTTGAACACTGAAGCTTTCTTT.

The chain joins TRBV19 to TRBJ2-1; 13 bases fit TRBD2. The CDR3 is 15 amino acids. CDR1 is LNHDA and CDR2 is SQIVND in the germline V gene (reference sequence). Trimming removed 7 bases from V and 7 bases from J; junction bases left unmatched: 7. The CDR3 sequence: CASTLGTSGANEQFF. CDR3 sequence (DNA): TGTGCCAGTACCCTAGGGACTAGCGGGGCTAATGAGCAGTTCTTC.

The chain has TRBV12-5 and TRBJ2-3; 8 nucleotides match TRBD2. V was clipped by 1 base and J by 4 bases; unmatched bases: 7. Germline V gene sequence: CDR1 LGHNT, CDR2 FRNRAP. The CDR3 has 16 residues. DNA for the CDR3: TGTGCTAGTGGTTTGGGCCGGGGGGGACGTGCAGATACGCAGTATTTT. Residues: CASGLGRGGRADTQYF.

The V and J genes are TRBV13 and TRBJ1-6, with 7 bases identical to TRBD1. CDR1 and CDR2 (germline): PRHDT, FYEKMQ (reference sequence). This CDR3 contains 15 residues. J gave up 10 bases and V 0 bases, and 6 bases lay outside the gene matches. The CDR3: CASSLGDRQGSPLHF. Written as DNA, the CDR3 is TGTGCCAGCAGCTTAGGGGACAGGCAAGGATCACCCCTCCACTTT.

The CDR3 spells CASSPSGGLDYNEQFF. The DNA of the CDR3 is TGTGCCAGCAGCCCTAGCGGGGGCCTAGATTACAATGAGCAGTTCTTC. The chain is built from TRBV7-3 and TRBJ2-1, with TRBD2 matching over 10 bases. The V segment lost 5 bases and the J segment 4 bases; nucleotides outside the gene matches: 8. Looked up from germline, CDR1 is SGHTA and CDR2 is FQGTGA. This CDR3 is built from 16 residues.

This clone was observed a few times. The chain recombines TRBV27 with TRBJ1-2; 8 bases line up with TRBD1. V lost 6 bases to trimming and J lost 4 bases; unmatched junction nucleotides: 7. The germline V gene has CDR1 MNHEY and CDR2 SMNVEV (reference sequence). The CDR3 extends over 14 amino acids. The CDR3 protein is CASSAAGQVYGYTF. DNA of the CDR3: TGTGCCAGCAGCGCAGCGGGACAGGTCTATGGCTACACCTTC.

The chain employs TRBV19 and TRBJ1-1, with D unresolved. CDR1 is LNHDA, CDR2 SQIVND, per germline (reference sequence). V gave up 9 bases and J gave up 1 base, with 9 bases separating them. This CDR3 is 12 amino acids long. The CDR3 loop is CASLTRNTEAFF. CDR3 coding DNA: TGTGCCAGCCTTACTAGGAACACTGAAGCTTTCTTT.

The chain links TRBV19 to TRBJ2-7, with 8 bases fitting TRBD2. V was clipped by 5 bases and J by 5 bases; unmatched bases: 20. The germline gives CDR1 LNHDA, CDR2 SQIVND (reference sequence). This CDR3 comprises 18 residues. As DNA, the CDR3 is TGTGCCAGTAGTCCCAGGCGACAGCCGGGACTAGTCTTCCACGAGCAGTACTTC. It encodes CASSPRRQPGLVFHEQYF.

The J gene is TRBJ2-3, the V gene TRBV19; 10 positions match TRBD2. Germline V gene sequence: CDR1 LNHDA, CDR2 SQIVND (reference sequence). The junction had 6 bases not matched to a gene; V was cut back by 5 bases and J by 1 base. This CDR3 contains 16 residues. The CDR3 DNA reads as TGTGCCAGTAGTCCTCGACTAGCGGGTCGCACAGATACGCAGTATTTT. Its protein is CASSPRLAGRTDTQYF.

The sample holds many counts of this clone. The rearrangement links TRBV6-5 to TRBJ2-7; 11 nucleotides agree with TRBD1. Per germline, CDR1 MNHEY and CDR2 SVGAGI. This CDR3 is built from 15 residues. Trimming removed 6 bases from V and 1 base from J; junction bases left unmatched: 5. In DNA form, the CDR3 reads TGTGCCAGCAGCCCGGGACAGGGGGTGTCCTACGAGCAGTACTTC. Translation gives CASSPGQGVSYEQYF.

V and J are TRBV18 and TRBJ1-4; perhaps TRBD1 as D (5 bases). V lost 0 bases, J lost 8 bases, and 7 bases lay in between. Germline V gene lookup returns CDR1 KGHSH and CDR2 LQKENI. The CDR3 runs to 13 residues. CDR3 DNA: TGTGCCAGCTCACCACCAGGGGTGGAAAAACTGTTTTTT. Its translation is CASSPPGVEKLFF.

V usage is TRBV28 and J usage is TRBJ1-5; D remains ambiguous. V dropped 3 bases and J dropped 3 bases, with 6 bases sitting between them. The CDR3 runs 13 residues. Germline-derived CDR1 and CDR2 are MDHEN and SYDVKM. The CDR3 region has the DNA TGTGCCAGCAGTTTGATAGCCAATCAGCCCCAGCATTTT. Translated, it gives CASSLIANQPQHF.

The chain joins TRBV7-6 to TRBJ2-1; D is possibly TRBD2 (5 bases). V was cut by 9 bases and J by 0 bases, with 21 bases left in between. There are 17 residues in the CDR3. In germline, CDR1 is SGHVS, CDR2 FNYEAQ. The CDR3 nucleotides are TGTGCCAGGCAGGACTCCAAGGAGTTTAGCTCCTACAATGAGCAGTTCTTC. It is translated as CARQDSKEFSSYNEQFF.

The chain uses TRBV7-9 and TRBJ1-1; no clear D gene. This CDR3 contains 11 residues. Looked up from germline, CDR1 is SEHNR and CDR2 is FQNEAQ (reference sequence). Between the trimmed V and J ends, which lost 3 bases and 4 bases, there was a span of 3 bases. The CDR3 sequence is CASSLATEAFF. The CDR3 DNA is TGTGCCAGCAGCTTGGCCACTGAAGCTTTCTTT.

About this clone itself: Other DNA sequences in the sample encode the same CDR3. The chain carries TRBV28 and TRBJ2-3; 7 nucleotides agree with TRBD1. CDR1 is MDHEN and CDR2 is SYDVKM in the germline V gene. The ends lost 6 bases at V and 3 bases at J; junction bases unmatched: 12. The CDR3 contains 16 residues. CDR3 in DNA: TGTGCCAGCAGCGCGAGAGACAGGGTGATGACAGATACGCAGTATTTT. Amino acid sequence: CASSARDRVMTDTQYF.

The chain joins TRBV2 to TRBJ2-1, with 12 bases identical to TRBD1. Germline lookup yields CDR1 SNHLY and CDR2 FYNNEI. V shed 8 bases and J 0 bases; nucleotides not matched to a gene: 2. CDR3 length equals 15 residues. CDR3 sequence (DNA): TGTGCCAGCCCGGGACAGGGGGCCTCCTACAATGAGCAGTTCTTC. Protein sequence: CASPGQGASYNEQFF.

The genes are TRBV11-2 and TRBJ1-6; TRBD1 matches 8 bases. Germline lookup yields CDR1 SGHAT and CDR2 FQNNGV. The V segment lost 3 bases and the J segment 10 bases; nucleotides outside the gene matches: 5. The CDR3 covers 14 residues. The DNA of the CDR3 is TGTGCCAGCAGCTTTCAGGGGGCCGGGTCACCCCTCCACTTT. Its translation is CASSFQGAGSPLHF.

This rearrangement joins TRBV2 to TRBJ2-5; D is uncertain. Germline assignment: CDR1 SNHLY and CDR2 FYNNEI. CDR3 size: 15 residues. V was cut by 4 bases and J by 2 bases, with 14 bases left in between. The CDR3 spells CASSVPVIRQETQYF. In DNA, the CDR3 is TGTGCCAGCAGTGTGCCAGTTATCAGGCAAGAGACCCAGTACTTC.